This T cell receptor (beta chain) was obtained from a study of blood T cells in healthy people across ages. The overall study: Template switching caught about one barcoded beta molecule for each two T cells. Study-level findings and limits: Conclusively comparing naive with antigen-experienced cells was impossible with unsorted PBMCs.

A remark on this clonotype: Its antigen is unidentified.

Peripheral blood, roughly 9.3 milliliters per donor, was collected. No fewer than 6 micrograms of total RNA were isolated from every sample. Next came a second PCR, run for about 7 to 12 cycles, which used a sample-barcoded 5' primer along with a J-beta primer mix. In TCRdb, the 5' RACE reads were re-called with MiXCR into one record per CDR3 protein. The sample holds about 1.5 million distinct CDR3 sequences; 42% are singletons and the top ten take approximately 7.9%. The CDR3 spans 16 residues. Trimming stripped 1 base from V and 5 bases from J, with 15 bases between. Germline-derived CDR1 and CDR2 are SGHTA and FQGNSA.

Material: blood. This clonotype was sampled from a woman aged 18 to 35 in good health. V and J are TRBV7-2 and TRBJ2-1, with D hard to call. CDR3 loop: CASSLGGLTYNNEQFF. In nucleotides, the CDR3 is TGTGCCAGCAGCTTAGGAGGCCTAACCTACAACAATGAGCAGTTCTTC.